This T cell receptor beta chain was recovered during a study of blood T cell repertoires in COVID-19. Study at large: Sites across the United States, Italy and Spain contributed samples from acute and convalescent COVID-19.

Assay: immunoSEQ multiplex PCR; the TCRdb copy retains only in-frame clones and omits some. Of some 460,000 clones in the sample, roughly 91% were seen once. Germline CDR1 WNHNN, CDR2 SYGVQD (reference sequence). The V and J ends lost 3 bases and 3 bases respectively, with 17 bases between them. The CDR3 spans 16 residues. The sequenced material came from peripheral blood. This TCR came from a woman aged 25 to 45 with acute or convalescent COVID-19. The V and J genes are TRBV10-1 and TRBJ2-5, with D perhaps matching TRBD1 (6 bases). This chain's CDR3 is CASSDPTGDAEETQYF. The CDR3 DNA sequence: TGCGCCAGCAGTGATCCGACAGGTGATGCCGAAGAGACCCAGTACTTC.